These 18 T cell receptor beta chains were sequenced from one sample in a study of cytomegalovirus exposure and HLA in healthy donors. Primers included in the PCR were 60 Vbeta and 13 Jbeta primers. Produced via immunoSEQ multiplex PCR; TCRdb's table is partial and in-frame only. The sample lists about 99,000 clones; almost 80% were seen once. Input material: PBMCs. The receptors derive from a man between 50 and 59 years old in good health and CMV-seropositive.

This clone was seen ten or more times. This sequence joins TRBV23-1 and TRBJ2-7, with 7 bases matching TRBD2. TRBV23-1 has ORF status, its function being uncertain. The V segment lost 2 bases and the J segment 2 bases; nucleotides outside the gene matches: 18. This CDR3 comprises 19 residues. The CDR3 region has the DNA TGCGCCAGCAGTCAAGCGGCACCGGGGCTGGAGCGGGGTACCTACGAGCAGTACTTC. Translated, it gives CASSQAAPGLERGTYEQYF.

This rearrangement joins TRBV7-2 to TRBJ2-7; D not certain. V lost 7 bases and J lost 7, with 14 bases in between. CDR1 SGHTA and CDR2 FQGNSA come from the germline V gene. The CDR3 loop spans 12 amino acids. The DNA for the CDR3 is TGTGCCAGCACTGACGGGTTCGGAGAGCAGTACTTC. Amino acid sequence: CASTDGFGEQYF.

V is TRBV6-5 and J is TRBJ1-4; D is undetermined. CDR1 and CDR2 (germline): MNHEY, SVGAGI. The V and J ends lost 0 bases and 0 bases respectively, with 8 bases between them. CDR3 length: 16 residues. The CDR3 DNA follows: TGTGCCAGCAGTTACTCGGCACCCCCAACTAATGAAAAACTGTTTTTT. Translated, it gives CASSYSAPPTNEKLFF.

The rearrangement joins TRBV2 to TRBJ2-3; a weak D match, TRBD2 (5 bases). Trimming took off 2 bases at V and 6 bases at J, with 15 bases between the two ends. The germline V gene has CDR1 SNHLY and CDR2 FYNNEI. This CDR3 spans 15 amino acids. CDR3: CASSERRLPTDTQYF. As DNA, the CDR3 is TGTGCCAGCAGTGAAAGGAGACTACCCACGGATACGCAGTATTTT.

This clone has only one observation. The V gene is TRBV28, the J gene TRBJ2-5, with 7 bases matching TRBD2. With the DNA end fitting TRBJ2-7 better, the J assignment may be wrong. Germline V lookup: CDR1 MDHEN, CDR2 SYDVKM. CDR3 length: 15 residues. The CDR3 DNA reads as TGTGCCAGCACTCAGGGAGGGCAGCCACCCTACGAGCAGTACTTC. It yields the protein CASTQGGQPPYEQYF.

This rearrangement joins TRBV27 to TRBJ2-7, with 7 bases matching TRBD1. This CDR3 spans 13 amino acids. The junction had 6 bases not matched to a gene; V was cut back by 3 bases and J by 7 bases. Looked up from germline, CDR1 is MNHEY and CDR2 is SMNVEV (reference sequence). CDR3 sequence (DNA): TGTGCCAGCAGTTTCGAGGGGGCTGGGGAGCAGTACTTC. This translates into CASSFEGAGEQYF.

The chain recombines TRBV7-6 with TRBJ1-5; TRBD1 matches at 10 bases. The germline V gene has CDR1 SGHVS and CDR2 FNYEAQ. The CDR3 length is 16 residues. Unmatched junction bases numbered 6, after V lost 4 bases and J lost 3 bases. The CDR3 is CASSSGQGGDNQPQHF. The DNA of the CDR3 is TGTGCCAGCAGCTCCGGACAGGGGGGGGACAATCAGCCCCAGCATTTT. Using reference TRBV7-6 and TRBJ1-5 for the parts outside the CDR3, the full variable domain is GAGVSQSPRYKVTKRGQDVALRCDPISGHVSLYWYRQALGQGPEFLTYFNYEAQQDKSGLPNDRFSAERPEGSISTLTIQRTEQRDSAMYRCASSSGQGGDNQPQHFGDGTRLSIL.

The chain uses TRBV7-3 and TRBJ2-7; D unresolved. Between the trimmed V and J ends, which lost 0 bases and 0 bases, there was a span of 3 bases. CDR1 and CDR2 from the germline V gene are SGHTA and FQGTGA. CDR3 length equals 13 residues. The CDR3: CASSLTHSYEQYF. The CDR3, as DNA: TGTGCCAGCAGCTTAACCCACTCCTACGAGCAGTACTTC.

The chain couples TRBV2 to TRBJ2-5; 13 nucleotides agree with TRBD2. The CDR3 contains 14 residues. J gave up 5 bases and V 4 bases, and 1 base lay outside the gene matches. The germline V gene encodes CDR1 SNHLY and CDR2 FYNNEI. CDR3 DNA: TGTGCCAGCAGTGGGACTAGCGGGAGTGAGACCCAGTACTTC. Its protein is CASSGTSGSETQYF.

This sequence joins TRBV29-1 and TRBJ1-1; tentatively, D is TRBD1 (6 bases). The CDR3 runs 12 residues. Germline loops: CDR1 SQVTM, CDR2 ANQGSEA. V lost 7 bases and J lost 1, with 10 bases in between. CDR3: CSAGQKNTEAFF. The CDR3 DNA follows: TGCAGCGCGGGACAAAAGAACACTGAAGCTTTCTTT.

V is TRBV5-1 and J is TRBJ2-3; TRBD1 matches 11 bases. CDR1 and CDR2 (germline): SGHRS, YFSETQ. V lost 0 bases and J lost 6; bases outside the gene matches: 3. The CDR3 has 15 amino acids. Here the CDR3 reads CASSLAGDRGDTQYF. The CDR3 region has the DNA TGCGCCAGCAGCTTGGCCGGGGACAGGGGGGATACGCAGTATTTT. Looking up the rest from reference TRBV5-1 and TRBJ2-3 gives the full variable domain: KAGVTQTPRYLIKTRGQQVTLSCSPISGHRSVSWYQQTPGQGLQFLFEYFSETQRNKGNFPGRFSGRQFSNSRSEMNVSTLELGDSALYLCASSLAGDRGDTQYFGPGTRLTVL.

CDR3 DNA sequence: TGTGCCAGCAGTGAACAAGGACTCTCCTACAATGAGCAGTTCTTC. This translates into CASSEQGLSYNEQFF. The chain couples TRBV6-1 to TRBJ2-1; a weak D match, TRBD2 (5 bases). The V end lost 2 bases, the J end lost 0 bases, and 8 bases lay between the germline ends. Germline V gene sequence: CDR1 MNHNS, CDR2 SASEGT. The CDR3 is 15 residues long.

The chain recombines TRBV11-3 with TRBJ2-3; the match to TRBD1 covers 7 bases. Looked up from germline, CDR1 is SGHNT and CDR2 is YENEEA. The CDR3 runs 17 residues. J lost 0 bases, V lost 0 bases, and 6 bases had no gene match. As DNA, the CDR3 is TGTGCCAGCAGCTTAGATCGAGGGGGCGGGAGCACAGATACGCAGTATTTT. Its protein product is CASSLDRGGGSTDTQYF.

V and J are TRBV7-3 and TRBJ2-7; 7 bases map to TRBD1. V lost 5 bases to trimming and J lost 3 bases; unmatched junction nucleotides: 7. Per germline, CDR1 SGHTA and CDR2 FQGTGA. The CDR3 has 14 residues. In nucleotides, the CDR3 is TGTGCCAGCAGCCCACCGGGACAGAGCTACGAGCAGTACTTC. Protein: CASSPPGQSYEQYF. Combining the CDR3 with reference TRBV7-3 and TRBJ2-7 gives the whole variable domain GAGVSQTPSNKVTEKGKYVELRCDPISGHTALYWYRQSLGQGPEFLIYFQGTGAADDSGLPNDRFFAVRPEGSVSTLKIQRTERGDSAVYLCASSPPGQSYEQYFGPGTRLTVT.

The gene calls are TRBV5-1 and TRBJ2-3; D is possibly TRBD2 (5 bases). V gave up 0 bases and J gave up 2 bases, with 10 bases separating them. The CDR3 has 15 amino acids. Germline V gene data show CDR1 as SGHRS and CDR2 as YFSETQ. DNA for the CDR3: TGCGCCAGCAGCTTGGGTAGCGTGAACACAGATACGCAGTATTTT. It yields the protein CASSLGSVNTDTQYF.

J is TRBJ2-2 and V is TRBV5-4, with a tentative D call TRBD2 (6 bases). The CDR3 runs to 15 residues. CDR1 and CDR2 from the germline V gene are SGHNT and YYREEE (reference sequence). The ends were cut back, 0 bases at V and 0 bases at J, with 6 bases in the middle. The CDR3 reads CASSLGGANTGELFF. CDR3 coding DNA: TGTGCCAGCAGCTTGGGGGGGGCGAACACCGGGGAGCTGTTTTTT.

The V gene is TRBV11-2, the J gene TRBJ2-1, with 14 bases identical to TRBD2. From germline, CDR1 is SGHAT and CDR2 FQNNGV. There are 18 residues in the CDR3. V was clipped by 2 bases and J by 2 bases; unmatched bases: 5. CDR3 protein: CASSLPRTSGRTYNEQFF. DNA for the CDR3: TGTGCCAGCAGCTTACCTCGGACTAGCGGGAGGACCTACAATGAGCAGTTCTTC.

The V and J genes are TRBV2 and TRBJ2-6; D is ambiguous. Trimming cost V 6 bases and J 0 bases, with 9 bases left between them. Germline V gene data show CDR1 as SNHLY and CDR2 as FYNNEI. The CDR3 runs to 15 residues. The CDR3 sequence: CASRENDSGANVLTF. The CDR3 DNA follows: TGTGCCAGCAGGGAGAATGACTCTGGGGCCAACGTCCTGACTTTC.